Here is one TCR beta chain with its context. This clonotype was counted only a few times. Its antigen is still unknown. No quality values exist for individual bases; no much larger clone is one base distant. The sample was run on an Illumina HiSeq 2500. Quantitative 5'-RACE with molecular barcodes was used to prepare TCR beta libraries. In the authors' own workflow: To identify disease-linked TCR variants, a new computational method was used, one built on a probabilistic model of VDJ rearrangement. The public reads were reprocessed in TCRdb via fastp at Q25 and MiXCR, keeping in-frame beta chains. Each CDR3 protein appears once, grouped with its most common genes and DNA. Clone size and V and J calls follow TCRdb, not the original study. The sample profile shows 300,000 to 400,000 distinct CDR3 sequences; approximately 20% of them were found once. Jointly, the top ten make up over 10% of the sample.

This sample was taken from a study of CD8 T cells in ankylosing spondylitis (dated by TCRdb to 2016 to 2017). General notes on the study: The study profiled T cell receptor beta repertoires in healthy donors and ankylosing spondylitis patients to find disease-linked TCR variants. The full study cohort was made up of 20 to 25 ankylosing spondylitis patients and some 100 healthy donors. Peripheral blood was sampled, and synovial fluid was additionally collected from ankylosing spondylitis patients.

Here is what the overall study found, with its caveats: Some motif variants had previously been reported in the synovial fluid and blood of reactive arthritis patients, which suggests shared mechanisms of disease initiation. A TCR beta motif of eight highly homologous amino acid variants appeared characteristic of blood from ankylosing spondylitis patients. Significant enrichment of the disease-linked clones was reported in matched synovial fluid samples from ankylosing spondylitis patients. The disease-linked clones had a CD8+ phenotype and were found at relatively low frequencies in peripheral blood.

From the cysteine up to the phenylalanine, the CDR3 has a length of 12 residues. The entry retains the CDR3 DNA only, 36 bases that are in frame from base 1. Relative to germline, V is 5 bases shorter and J is 7 bases shorter, with 11 bases between their ends. Per the germline V gene, SQVTM is the CDR1 and ANQGSEA is the CDR2. The receptor comes from a male donor with ankylosing spondylitis or in good health (not recorded which). The sequenced sample was blood, either unsorted or a sorted T cell fraction (not recorded which). The V and J genes are TRBV29-1 and TRBJ2-2; TRBD1 might be the D gene, on 6 matching bases. The DNA sequence is given as TGCAGCGTTCGACAGGCGGTCGGGGAGCTGTTTTTT. Its translation reads: CSVRQAVGELFF.